This T cell receptor beta chain came from a study of shared clonotypes between healthy human individuals (dated by TCRdb to the early 2020s). About the study as a whole: The cohort included a few men and a couple of women between 18 and 49 years of age. For each donor, three plates each were used for CD4 naive and CD4 memory, two plates were used for CD8 naive, and one plate was used for CD8 memory. The study deeply sequenced blood TCR repertoires of about 5 healthy adults to estimate repertoire size and the extent of clonotype sharing between individuals. Different laboratories and diverse techniques were used to prepare libraries and sequence TCR repertoires, to increase sequencing depth and limit assay-specific biases. Each donor's leukapheresis produced roughly between about 0.8 and 8.9 billion PBMCs.

The donors were healthy, HIV-negative adults who had no recently reported acute infections or vaccinations. Every donor was a Caucasian adult living in Nashville, Tennessee, USA. CD4+ T cells were enriched by magnetic negative selection, after which naive cells were positively selected on CD45RA and the negative fraction was taken as the memory subset. Blood was collected by leukapheresis, and PBMCs were isolated by Ficoll-Histopaque density gradient centrifugation and then cryopreserved in liquid nitrogen vapor phase. Analytical flow cytometry was used to check the purity and quantity of every magnetically sorted T cell population. From each sorted fraction, genomic DNA was isolated and quantified by UV absorbance on a Nanodrop 2000c. Study-wide conclusions, independent of this receptor: Based on pairwise subsampling, the degree of clonotype sharing among donors was expected to be affected by sequencing depth. Because the study included a small number of donors, the genetic and exposure-history diversity represented was limited. When several donors were compared, the shared fraction of clonotypes was about 5% for naive CD4, 3.5% to 4% for naive CD8, about 2.5% for memory CD4, and 0.4% for memory CD8. Compared with non-shared clonotypes, clonotypes shared by all four sorted-subset donors had higher generation probabilities. Naive subsets generally had larger estimated clonotype richness than memory subsets did. Incomplete sequencing was indicated by rarefaction of sorted-subset datasets, despite the large sequencing depth. Sampling was restricted to blood, and TCR repertoires in tissue are likely to differ from TCR repertoires in blood.

Per the germline V gene (reference sequence), SSHAT is the CDR1 and FNYEAQ is the CDR2. V sheds 1 base and J sheds 5 bases, leaving 11 bases between their ends. The CDR3 sequence holds 14 residues, the cysteine and phenylalanine included. The only DNA kept is the CDR3, 42 bases in frame from the first base. Using the deep immunoSEQ assay, TCR CDR3 regions were amplified from genomic DNA by multiplex PCR. For each cell subset, the extracted genomic DNA was distributed evenly across all wells of several immunoSEQ 96-well plates, and each plate served as one replicate. For sorted subsets, about 0.2 ug genomic DNA, equal to about 30,000 T cell genomes, was loaded into each replicate PCR. Purified libraries were quantified with a Qubit 3.0 fluorometer, sized on a Bioanalyzer 2100, and re-quantified with the KAPA Library Quantification kit. Every immunoSEQ 96-well plate was sequenced on a separate single-read 150-cycle Illumina NextSeq 550 flow cell. The original methods were these. Because the immunoSEQ output held only junctional sequences and lacked quality scores, the filtering could not match the filtering applied to full-length reads. To assign V/J genes and CDR3, sequences were annotated using PyIR, a Python wrapper for IgBLAST v1.9, with IMGT germline references. Reads with weak V/J assignments (E-value above 1e-6), missing CDR3, stop codons, out-of-frame junctions, or ambiguous translated residues were removed. V3J clonotypes were defined as sequences sharing the same inferred V gene, J gene, and CDR3 amino acid sequence. To compute the percentage overlap between repertoires, the number of shared unique clonotypes was divided by the size of the smaller repertoire. Richness of each repertoire was evaluated using RTK rarefaction, the Chao1 estimator, and Recon v2.1 estimates of unobserved clonotypes. Generation probabilities for all TCRbeta clonotypes obtained by the gDNA method from a handful of donors were computed using OLGA. TCRdb obtained this table from immuneACCESS and retained in-frame rearrangements with V and J assigned. These tables miss some clones; where compared with another copy, unresolved V genes account for less than half of the shortfall, and the remainder is unexplained. The V and J calls and clone size are taken from that table; D and trimming were inferred from the DNA. In this sample the table shows about 2.3 million clones, more than 85% of which occur a single time. The top ten constitute 0.39% of the sample.

With regard to this clone: The specificity of this receptor is unknown. Base qualities are not at hand, and no much larger clone is one base apart.

This sequence uses TRBV7-7 and TRBJ2-5, with the D gene not clear enough to name. This sequence originates from a man aged 18 to 35 in good health. Some clones in this sample may be carry-over from other donors' samples. The material sequenced was naive CD4+ T cells from PBMCs. According to the study, the label for this sample's cell subset or site signals: CD45RA+ positively selected. CDR3 region: CASSLVDFSETQYF. The nucleotides are TGTGCCAGCAGCTTAGTCGATTTTAGCGAGACCCAGTACTTC.